The present T cell receptor (beta chain) was sequenced within a study of post-analysis software for immune sequencing data. Study in general: Recorded subtypes: relapsing-remitting, secondary progressive, progressive-relapsing; some patients unannotated.

The germline V gene encodes CDR1 SQVTM and CDR2 ANQGSEA. The CDR3 totals 15 residues. The V and J ends lost 6 bases and 2 bases, in that order; junction bases with no gene match: 10. General study points: Those with multiple sclerosis, the patient group, showed significantly lower normalized Chao1 diversity than controls. Pronounced co-clustering by F measure was evident among identically batched samples. With TRBV5-6, TRBV5-1 and TRBV20-1 included, several TRBV segments were more frequent in patients than in controls.

TCR beta cDNA libraries included unique molecular identifiers. Input of about 0.9 to 10 million T cells yielded hundreds of thousands of cDNA molecules. TCRdb re-called the PCR reads through MiXCR, storing one row per CDR3 protein. This sample has some 450,000 distinct CDR3 sequences, with under 55% found just once. Only a few counts were recorded for this clonotype. Its target is not known. The sequencing input was blood. J is TRBJ2-3 and V is TRBV29-1; TRBD1 matches at 8 bases. The clonotype originates from a girl aged 5 to 17 with multiple sclerosis. CDR3 residues: CSVRTTGANTDTQYF. As DNA, the CDR3 is TGCAGCGTCCGAACGACAGGGGCTAACACAGATACGCAGTATTTT.